A few counts support the clone carrying this T cell receptor beta chain. Its specificity is unknown. PCR was performed a second time for about 7 to 11 cycles using a sample-barcoded 5' primer and a J-beta primer mix. One entry per CDR3 protein, called by TCRdb with MiXCR from the 5' RACE reads. The repertoire holds about 830,000 distinct CDR3 sequences, with roughly 60% as singletons. The entry originates in a study of blood T cells in healthy people across ages. The germline V gene has CDR1 SGHRS and CDR2 YFSETQ. The CDR3 spans 17 residues. V was pared by 0 bases and J by 4 bases, with 8 bases of the junction left unmatched. Findings and caveats of the study: The study lacked donor CMV status, which possibly confounded expanded clonotype changes.

The TCR was taken from a man aged 25 to 40 in good health. The sequencing input was blood. This chain links TRBV5-1 with TRBJ2-1, with 9 bases lining up with TRBD1. CDR3 DNA: TGCGCCAGCAGCTTGGCACAGGGGGCTGAGGTATACAATGAGCAGTTCTTC. Its translation: CASSLAQGAEVYNEQFF. The full variable domain, its missing parts supplied by reference TRBV5-1 and TRBJ2-1, is KAGVTQTPRYLIKTRGQQVTLSCSPISGHRSVSWYQQTPGQGLQFLFEYFSETQRNKGNFPGRFSGRQFSNSRSEMNVSTLELGDSALYLCASSLAQGAEVYNEQFFGPGTRLTVL.